The clone carrying this T cell receptor (beta chain) was seen a handful of times. What it binds is not known. The junction shows a germline mismatch at one end, possibly a read error. Each cDNA molecule in the library carried unique molecular identifiers. In TCRdb, the RACE reads were re-called with MiXCR into one record per CDR3 protein. In the table there are approximately 80,000 distinct CDR3 sequences, 9.5% to 12% of which are singletons. This specimen belongs to a study of human T cells and chemical hapten exposure. Looking at the study overall: After 6 days, upper back 0.01% DPC patch tests were scored. The study's findings and limits: TCRs above 1 in 1000 frequency stayed constant with DPC sensitization.

Time point meaning: patch test 1, 2 weeks after DPC sensitization. Treatment reported: therapeutic diphenylcyclopropenone sensitization with weekly scalp DPC. Unseparated into fractions, whole blood served as the source from which total RNA was extracted. This CDR3 contains 13 residues. Germline values: CDR1 KGHSH, CDR2 LQKENI. J is TRBJ2-5 and V is TRBV18; the D gene is possibly TRBD1 (6 bases). The starting material was whole blood, obtained in connection with sensitization to the hapten diphenylcyclopropenone (DPC). This TCR came from a woman aged 45-65 years with alopecia areata. Some clones in this sample may be carry-over from other donors' samples. The CDR3 region is CASSPQGVETQYF. CDR3 nucleotides: TGTGCCAGCTCTCCACAGGGAGTGGAGACCCAGTACTTC.